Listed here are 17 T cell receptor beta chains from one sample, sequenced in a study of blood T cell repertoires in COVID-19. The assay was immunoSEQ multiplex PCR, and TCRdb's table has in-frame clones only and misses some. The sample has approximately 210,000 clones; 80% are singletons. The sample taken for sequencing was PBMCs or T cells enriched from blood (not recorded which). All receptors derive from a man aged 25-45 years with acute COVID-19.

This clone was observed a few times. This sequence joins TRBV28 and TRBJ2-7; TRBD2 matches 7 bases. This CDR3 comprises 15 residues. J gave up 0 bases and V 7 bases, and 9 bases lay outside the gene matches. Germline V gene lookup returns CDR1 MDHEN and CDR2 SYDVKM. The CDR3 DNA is TGTGCCAGCACGCCAGCCGCGGGGGTCTCCTACGAGCAGTACTTC. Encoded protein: CASTPAAGVSYEQYF.

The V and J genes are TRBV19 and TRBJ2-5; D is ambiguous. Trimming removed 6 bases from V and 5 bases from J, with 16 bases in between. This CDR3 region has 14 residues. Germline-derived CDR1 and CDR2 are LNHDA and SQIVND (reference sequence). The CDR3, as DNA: TGTGCCAGTAGAGGCGGTGCCGTGTGGGAGACCCAGTACTTC. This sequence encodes CASRGGAVWETQYF.

CDR3 nucleotides: TGTGCCAGCAGCACGGACAGGTACACTGAAGCTTTCTTT. It yields the protein CASSTDRYTEAFF. The chain carries TRBV9 and TRBJ1-1; 7 positions match TRBD1. The CDR3 is made up of 13 amino acids. Per germline, CDR1 SGDLS and CDR2 YYNGEE. J was trimmed by 3 bases and V by 4 bases; bases with no gene match: 3. The full variable domain, in which reference TRBV9 and TRBJ1-1 provide the parts outside the CDR3, is DSGVTQTPKHLITATGQRVTLRCSPRSGDLSVYWYQQSLDQGLQFLIQYYNGEERAKGNILERFSAQQFPDLHSELNLSSLELGDSALYFCASSTDRYTEAFFGQGTRLTVV.

The CDR3 region has the DNA TGTGCCAGCAGCTCGCCCGGGACTAGCGGGGGGACGCAGTACTTC. This translates into CASSSPGTSGGTQYF. The gene calls are TRBV11-2 and TRBJ2-5, with 15 bases matching TRBD2. From germline, CDR1 is SGHAT and CDR2 FQNNGV. V shed 4 bases, J shed 11 bases, and the junction held 8 bases outside the gene matches. The length of the CDR3 is 15 residues.

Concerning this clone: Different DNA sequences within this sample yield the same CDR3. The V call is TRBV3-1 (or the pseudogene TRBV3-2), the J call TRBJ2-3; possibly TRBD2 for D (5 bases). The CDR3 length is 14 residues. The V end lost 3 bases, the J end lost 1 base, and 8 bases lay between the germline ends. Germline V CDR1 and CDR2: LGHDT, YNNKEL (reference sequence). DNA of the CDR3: TGTGCCAGCAGCCAGGGTAGCGGCACAGATACGCAGTATTTT. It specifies CASSQGSGTDTQYF.

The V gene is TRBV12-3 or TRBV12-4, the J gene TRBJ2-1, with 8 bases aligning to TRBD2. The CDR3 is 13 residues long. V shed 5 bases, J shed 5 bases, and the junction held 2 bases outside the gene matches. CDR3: CASSRGGHNEQFF. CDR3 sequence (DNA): TGTGCCAGCAGTCGGGGGGGCCACAATGAGCAGTTCTTC.

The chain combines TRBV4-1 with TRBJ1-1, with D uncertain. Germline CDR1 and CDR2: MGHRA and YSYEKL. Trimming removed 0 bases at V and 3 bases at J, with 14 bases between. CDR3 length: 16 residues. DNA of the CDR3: TGCGCCAGCAGCCAAGAAGGTTTCGGGTGGGACACTGAAGCTTTCTTT. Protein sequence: CASSQEGFGWDTEAFF.

The CDR3 sequence: CASSFGAATSGNTIYF. DNA of the CDR3: TGTGCCAGTAGTTTTGGGGCGGCTACCTCTGGAAACACCATATATTTT. The chain links TRBV19 to TRBJ1-3; possible D gene TRBD1, 5 bases. CDR1 and CDR2 (germline): LNHDA, SQIVND (reference sequence). The CDR3 runs 16 residues. Between the trimmed V and J ends, which lost 5 bases and 0 bases, there was a span of 14 bases. Based on the CDR3 plus reference TRBV19 and TRBJ1-3, the full variable domain is DGGITQSPKYLFRKEGQNVTLSCEQNLNHDAMYWYRQDPGQGLRLIYYSQIVNDFQKGDIAEGYSVSREKKESFPLTVTSAQKNPTAFYLCASSFGAATSGNTIYFGEGSWLTVV.

CDR3 residues: CAWTRSSTDTQYF. Here the CDR3 DNA reads TGTGCCTGGACTCGGTCTAGCACAGATACGCAGTATTTT. The chain combines TRBV30 with TRBJ2-3; D gene uncertain. Trimming pared 4 bases from V and 0 bases from J, leaving 8 bases between. Germline V gene data show CDR1 as GTSNPN and CDR2 as SVGIG (reference sequence). The CDR3 is 13 amino acids.

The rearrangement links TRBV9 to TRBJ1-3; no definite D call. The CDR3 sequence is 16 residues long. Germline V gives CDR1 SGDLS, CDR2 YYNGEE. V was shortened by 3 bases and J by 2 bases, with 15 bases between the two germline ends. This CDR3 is CASSGLIDITGNTIYF. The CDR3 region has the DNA TGTGCCAGCAGCGGCTTAATCGACATCACTGGAAACACCATATATTTT.

The CDR3 sequence: CASSYPRGDGYTF. The CDR3 DNA follows: TGTGCCAGCAGTTACCCCAGGGGGGATGGCTACACCTTC. J is TRBJ1-2 and V is TRBV6-5; 7 nucleotides match TRBD1. The germline gives CDR1 MNHEY, CDR2 SVGAGI. Trimming cost V 2 bases and J 6 bases; bases outside gene matches: 3. The CDR3 covers 13 residues.

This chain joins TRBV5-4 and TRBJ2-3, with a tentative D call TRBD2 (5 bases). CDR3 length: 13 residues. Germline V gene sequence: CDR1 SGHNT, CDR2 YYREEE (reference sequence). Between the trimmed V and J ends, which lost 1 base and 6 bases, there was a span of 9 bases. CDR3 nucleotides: TGTGCCAGCAGCTTGCCTATAGCGGATACGCAGTATTTT. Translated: CASSLPIADTQYF.

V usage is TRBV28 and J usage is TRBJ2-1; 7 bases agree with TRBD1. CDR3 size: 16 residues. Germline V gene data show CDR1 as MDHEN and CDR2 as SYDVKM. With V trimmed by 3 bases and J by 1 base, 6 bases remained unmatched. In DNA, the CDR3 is TGTGCCAGCAGTTTCTTCGGGACAGCATCCTACAATGAGCAGTTCTTC. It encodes CASSFFGTASYNEQFF. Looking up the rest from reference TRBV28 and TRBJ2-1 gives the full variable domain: DVKVTQSSRYLVKRTGEKVFLECVQDMDHENMFWYRQDPGLGLRLIYFSYDVKMKEKGDIPEGYSVSREKKERFSLILESASTNQTSMYLCASSFFGTASYNEQFFGPGTRLTVL.

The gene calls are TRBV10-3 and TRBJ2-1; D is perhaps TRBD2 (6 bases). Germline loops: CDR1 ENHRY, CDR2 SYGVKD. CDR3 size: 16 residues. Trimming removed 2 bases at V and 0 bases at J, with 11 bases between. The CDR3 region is CAISEGGTVSYNEQFF. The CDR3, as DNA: TGTGCCATCAGTGAGGGGGGGACGGTCTCCTACAATGAGCAGTTCTTC.

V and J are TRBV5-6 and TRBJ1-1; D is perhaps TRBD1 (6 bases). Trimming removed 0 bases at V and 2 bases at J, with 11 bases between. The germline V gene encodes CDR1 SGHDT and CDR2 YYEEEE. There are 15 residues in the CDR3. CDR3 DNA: TGTGCCAGCAGCTTGGAACGGGGGGCAAACACTGAAGCTTTCTTT. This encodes CASSLERGANTEAFF.

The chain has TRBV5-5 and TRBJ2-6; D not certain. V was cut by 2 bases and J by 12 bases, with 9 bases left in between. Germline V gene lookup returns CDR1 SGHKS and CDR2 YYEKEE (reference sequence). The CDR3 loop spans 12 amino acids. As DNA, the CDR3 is TGTGCCAGCAGCTTTCCCCGTCCCGTCCTGACTTTC. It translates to CASSFPRPVLTF.

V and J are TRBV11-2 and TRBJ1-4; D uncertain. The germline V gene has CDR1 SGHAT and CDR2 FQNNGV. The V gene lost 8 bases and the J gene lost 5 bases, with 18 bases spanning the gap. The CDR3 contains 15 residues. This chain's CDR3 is CASCTSGRVNEKLFF. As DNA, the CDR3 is TGTGCCAGCTGCACTAGCGGGCGGGTCAATGAAAAACTGTTTTTT.